Listed here are 3 T cell receptor beta chains from one sample, sequenced in a study of cytomegalovirus exposure and HLA in healthy donors. The PCR employed 60 Vbeta primers together with 13 Jbeta primers. Sequenced by immunoSEQ multiplex PCR; TCRdb stores in-frame clones only, minus some. This sample has nearly 110,000 clones, with 60% to 80% found just once. Sequenced: PBMCs. Every receptor here comes from a female donor in good health and CMV-seronegative.

This clone was seen only a few times. The chain links TRBV4-2 to TRBJ1-2; no clear D gene. The CDR3 loop spans 15 amino acids. Germline V gives CDR1 LGHNA, CDR2 YNFKEQ. Trimming removed 0 bases from V and 0 bases from J, with 8 bases in between. CDR3 in amino acids: CASSQEEVTNYGYTF. The DNA for the CDR3 is TGTGCCAGCAGCCAAGAGGAGGTGACTAACTATGGCTACACCTTC.

CDR3 amino acids: CASSFSGPSLGDTIYF. In DNA, the CDR3 is TGTGCCAGCAGTTTTAGCGGCCCCTCCCTCGGGGACACCATATATTTT. The chain carries TRBV28 and TRBJ1-3; unclear D gene. This CDR3 spans 16 amino acids. From germline, CDR1 is MDHEN and CDR2 SYDVKM. Trimming left V 3 bases short and J 8 bases short, with 20 bases between.

This clone was observed a handful of times. The chain couples TRBV29-1 to TRBJ1-2; 11 nucleotides match TRBD1. Germline V gene lookup returns CDR1 SQVTM and CDR2 ANQGSEA. The length of the CDR3 is 16 residues. Trimming removed 5 bases from V and 3 bases from J; junction bases left unmatched: 11. The chain's CDR3 is CSVHRLRTGGDYGYTF. In DNA, the CDR3 is TGCAGCGTTCACCGCCTTCGGACAGGGGGCGACTATGGCTACACCTTC.